What follows describes a single TCR beta chain. Each cDNA got a UMI-containing oligo ligated at its 3' end. The first PCR ran roughly 4 cycles with an equimolar RC1.1 and RC1.2 beta primer mix. TCRdb ran MiXCR on the UMI-ligation and nested PCR reads and lists one entry per CDR3 protein. The sample has 40,000 to 50,000 distinct CDR3 sequences, about a sixth seen once. The sample belongs to a study of quantifying T cell responses using KT2 cells. Study-level background: TCR alpha and beta constant-region primers primed reverse transcription of RNA.

This CDR3 is 13 amino acids long. V was shortened by 6 bases and J by 2 bases, with 9 bases between the two germline ends. The sequence was obtained from a human donor. The gene calls are TRBV12-3 or TRBV12-4 and TRBJ2-3, with D possibly matching TRBD2 (5 bases). The sequencing sample was made of PBMCs spiked with cells of the T cell clone KT2. The CDR3 is CASRWRVTDTQYF. For the CDR3, the DNA is TGTGCCAGCAGGTGGCGGGTCACAGATACGCAGTATTTT.